This TCR beta chain derives from a study of cytomegalovirus exposure and HLA in healthy donors (dated by TCRdb to between 2016 and 2019). Regarding the study in general: An earlier analysis of several hundred of the donors reported approximately 300 Gb of sequence data and some 100 million unique TCR beta sequences from roughly 180 million T cells. Class I and class II HLA loci were covered by the typing at four-digit resolution. The study aimed to test whether cataloging public T cell receptors could reveal signatures of past pathogen exposure. In a later analysis, previously published TCR beta repertoires from 666 donors were re-analyzed and high-resolution HLA genotyping was added so that TCR occurrence patterns could be studied. Because of strong linkage in the cohort, roughly five DR-DQ haplotypes were treated as single units for association and clustering. Genome-wide SNP genotypes for about 65% of the roughly 670 donors were used in a later genetic analysis, which treated that subset as a discovery cohort. The T cell repertoires of some 700 subjects were profiled by immunosequencing and related to cytomegalovirus serostatus. An earlier analysis of several hundred of the donors applied high-throughput TCR beta sequencing to assess whether each TCR beta V gene segment acted as functional or pseudogenic. Alongside the repertoire data, information on donor age, sex, ethnicity and CMV serostatus was compiled. The number of donors typed differed by locus, with 629-630 for A, B, C, DRB1 and DQB1, around 500 for DQA1, approximately 580 for DPA1, and some 440 for DPB1. To predict cytomegalovirus infection status, the study brought together high-throughput TCR immunosequencing, statistical association of individual TCRs with disease status, and machine learning. In addition to the first cohort of 650 to 750 subjects, a separate validation cohort of approximately 130 different subjects was used. An early release that covered approximately 600 HLA-typed donors contained approximately 300 gigabases of sequencing data and around 85 million unique TCR sequences. Of the roughly 400 genotyped donors, more than 75% were placed in the genetic ancestry cluster associated with self-reported Caucasian donors. All discovery cohort repertoires had been generated on a single sequencing platform. Rather than drawing on any new phenotypic data, the later analysis identified candidate immune exposures from TCR beta sequences and the way those sequences occurred across donors. On average, about 240,000 unique TCR beta nucleotide sequences were sequenced per donor among a few hundred genotyped donors of the cohort, with 15% to 20% of those sequences being non-productive.

The cohort consisted of 666 healthy bone marrow donors. At the time of sampling, all cohort members were nominally healthy, though unrecorded immune exposures were likely present. The donor was CMV seropositive and belonged to the group of a few hundred seropositive cohort members. A peripheral blood sample was provided by each donor, and peripheral blood mononuclear cells were used for TCR beta sequencing. Genomic DNA was extracted from the blood cell samples with the Qiagen DNeasy Blood Extraction Kit. As to this clone: Its cognate antigen has yet to be identified. No much larger clone is present one base from it, and per-base qualities are unavailable.

Between the V and J ends, shortened by 0 bases and 5 bases respectively, the junction contains 14 bases. Including the terminal cysteine and phenylalanine, the CDR3 comprises 15 residues. The retained sequence is limited to the CDR3, 45 bases, with the frame set at the first base. CDR1 and CDR2 are read off the germline V gene as SGHRS and YFSETQ. The library was generated by the immunoSEQ multiplex PCR assay. For the multiplex PCR, a mixture combining 60 forward primers for TCR Vbeta segments and 13 reverse primers for TCR Jbeta segments was used. A multiplex PCR assay on genomic DNA amplified the CDR3 region of rearranged TCR beta genes. The Illumina HiSeq System was used to sequence the amplified TCR beta libraries as 87-base-pair reads. On the study's bioinformatics: In a later analysis, some 80 million unique TCR beta chains were counted across the 650 to 700 repertoires, and roughly 11 million of these chains were shared by at least two donors. To remove PCR and sequencing errors, raw reads were error-corrected and collapsed into unique sequences using a nearest-neighbor algorithm that merged closely related sequences. V, D and J gene segments were assigned by aligning CDR3 sequences to IMGT reference sequences. For a sequence to be retained, at least a six-nucleotide match to both a V gene segment and a J gene segment was required. A rearrangement counted as productive if the CDR3 had no stop codons and remained in frame with V and J, and every other rearrangement counted as non-productive. Following IMGT convention, CDR3 was defined as the stretch from the second conserved V-encoded cysteine up to the conserved J-encoded phenylalanine. The earlier analysis of 500 to 750 of the donors excluded any sequence lacking an unambiguous match to a single V gene segment. In an earlier analysis of 587 of the donors, V segments were called functional above 56.7% productive rearrangements and were called segregating when the between-donor standard deviation exceeded 5%. A statistical classification framework was built to diagnose cytomegalovirus status from the catalog of TCR beta chain sequences. In a later analysis, V and J genes were assigned by comparing TCR nucleotide sequences against IMGT/GENE-DB human TR gene sequences. The TCRdist pipeline was used in a later analysis to assign CDR3 sequences and most-parsimonious VDJ recombination scenarios. In a later analysis, each TCR beta chain was defined by its CDR3 amino acid sequence together with its V-gene family, and reads lacking a unique V-gene family were excluded. In a later analysis, some 600 highly shared, low-generation-probability nucleotide sequences were removed to address suspected cross-contamination and a sequencing artifact. For each public chain, a later analysis derived a clonal expansion index from normalized ranks of inferred template counts within each repertoire. In a later analysis, generation probabilities were computed with a VDJ recombination model fitted to out-of-frame rearrangements, and the resulting probabilities were checked against IGoR. Hypergeometric tests were used in a later analysis to score TCR-TCR, TCR-HLA and TCR-CMV co-occurrence, with a repertoire-size bias correction applied to the TCR pairs. A later analysis estimated false discovery rates by permuting HLA or CMV assignments 20 times. In a later analysis, co-occurring TCRs were grouped using DBSCAN, and TCRdist sequence similarity was added for clustering within HLA-allele-positive subsets. Co-occurrence clustering excluded repertoires with fewer than 30,000 or more than 120,000 public chains, plus five with anomalous nucleotide sharing. Drawn from immuneACCESS, this table holds only the in-frame rearrangements with V and J called that TCRdb kept. Clones are partly lost; checked studies trace under half to an unresolved V gene and leave the rest unexplained. From that table come the V and J calls and clone size; the DNA was used to work out D and trimming. Counted in this sample were about 110,000 clones; 69% of them appeared once. The ten most abundant clones make up 5.4% of the sample.

The study at large found these results: A later analysis found that TCR association rates varied across HLA loci, with DRB1 alleles showing the most associated TCRs and HLA-C alleles the fewest. A further reported finding was that TCR beta sequences accurately predicted the HLA-A and HLA-B alleles for most subjects in the first cohort. The only immune exposure information available for the cohort was CMV serostatus. According to a later analysis, most CMV-associated TCR beta chains appeared to be HLA-restricted, and the HLA associations seemed to be driven largely by CMV exposure. V-gene and J-gene trimming of TCR beta chains was associated with a missense DCLRE1C variant in a later genetic analysis, and the association was replicated in an independent cohort. Because counts were too low, some 17 rarely observed V segments, including chromosome 9 orphons, were left out of the earlier analysis of over 550 of the donors. When HLA alleles, especially DR and DQ, strongly co-occurred, TCR associations were difficult to assign to individual alleles. Because HLA typing was missing for some donors at each locus, association tests included only the typed subset. Correlated functional status among segregating V segments might reflect linkage disequilibrium, but an unknown experimental factor could not be ruled out. A few of the identified cytomegalovirus-associated TCR beta chains were confirmed in vitro to be specific for cytomegalovirus antigens. Roughly uniform sequencing depth across donors was assumed in presence/absence analyses, although this assumption may not hold. The cohort was sequenced for TCR beta chains only, and without alpha or paired-chain data the features that could be detected were limited. A later genetic analysis reported fewer N-insertions in productive TCRs among donors in an Asian-associated ancestry cluster than the roughly 650-donor mean. In both the original and validation cohorts, the classifier was reported to diagnose cytomegalovirus status with high specificity and sensitivity. The authors suggested that the approach could potentially be generalized to other disease states and immunological phenotypes. Broadly in line with IMGT annotations, most TCR beta V segments showed up in productive rearrangements about 90% or about 30% of the time in an earlier analysis of several hundred of the donors. Across donors, most TCR sequences were observed very rarely, whereas some public TCRs were present in many individuals. The study listed around 160 TCR beta chains as associated with cytomegalovirus. According to a later analysis, parvovirus B19, influenza, CMV and Epstein-Barr virus appeared linked to several top co-occurrence clusters. A cluster of highly shared sequence variants was judged likely to represent a technical artifact of the sequencing pipeline. Because the 87-base-pair reads could not distinguish some IMGT-functional V segments, including TRBV6-2 and TRBV6-3, those segments were excluded. In a later analysis, HLA-associated TCR beta chains showed more clonal expansion and lower generation probabilities than non-associated chains that were equally common. Specific HLA alleles were associated with over 15,000 TCR beta sequences at a false discovery rate of 0.05 in a later analysis.

The sequenced sample was PBMCs. This TCR was sampled from a woman in her seventies in good health and CMV-seropositive. The chain employs TRBV5-1 and TRBJ2-5, with a tentative D gene TRBD2 over 5 matching bases. The DNA sequence is given as TGCGCCAGCAGCTTGGATGAGGGAGTGGGGGAGACCCAGTACTTC. This yields the protein CASSLDEGVGETQYF.